This section outlines one T cell receptor (beta chain) sequence together with its context. V was clipped by 2 bases and J by 4 bases; unmatched bases: 6. Germline CDR1 and CDR2: MGHRA and YSYEKL. CDR3 length: 15 residues. The source of the sample is a study of blood T cell repertoires in COVID-19. As handled by the study authors: Counts of nucleated cells, estimated from reference gene primer amplification, were obtained. TCRdb keeps only in-frame clones here, not all; method: immunoSEQ multiplex PCR. That table supplies the V and J calls and clone size; D and trimming were determined from the DNA. The repertoire holds 250,000 or so clones, under 95% seen once, with 2.5% to 3% in the top ten.

J is TRBJ1-1 and V is TRBV4-1; 8 nucleotides match TRBD1. The clonotype originates from a man aged 35 to 55 who had been exposed to COVID-19. The sample comprised PBMCs or T cells enriched from blood (not recorded which). CDR3 nucleotides: TGCGCCAGCAGCCAATCCACAGGGGGGGGCACTGAAGCTTTCTTT. Residues: CASSQSTGGGTEAFF.